This T cell receptor beta chain was obtained from a study of a mutant IDH1 vaccine in newly diagnosed glioma. Study details: Beginning 4-6 weeks after radiotherapy alone, or with temozolomide cycles, vaccination took place. V12 occurred at week 35 and V13 at week 47. The treated population exhibited a male proportion of around 62%, a female proportion of approximately 38%, and a mean age of roughly 41 years. Notes on the study in general: Vaccine-induced immune responses were detected in over 90% of patients.

Repertoires were generated with immunoSEQ multiplex PCR, while TCRdb's copy carries only in-frame clones and drops some. Of 45,000 or so clones detected, approximately 81% appear once; the ten largest clones hold about 4.5%. Concerning this clone: What it recognizes is unknown.

Germline CDR1 is MGHDK and CDR2 is SYGVNS. The V gene end was trimmed by 3 bases and the J gene end by 4 bases; junction bases not matched to a gene: 7. This CDR3 is built from 15 residues. This sample's time point: week 35, safety follow-up. Topical imiquimod was applied with each vaccine dose, which held 300 ug of mutant IDH1 20-mer peptide. The TCR was taken from a woman aged 40 to 50 with glioma. Some clones in this sample may be carry-over from other donors' samples. V gene TRBV25-1 combines with J gene TRBJ1-2; TRBD1 aligns across 8 bases. The starting material was PBMCs, obtained from a glioma patient whose treatment included an IDH1 peptide vaccine. CDR3 residues: CASSDPGGEAYGYTF. In DNA form, the CDR3 reads TGTGCCAGCAGTGACCCAGGGGGCGAAGCCTATGGCTACACCTTC.